These 22 T cell receptor beta chains were all obtained from the same sample, sequenced in a study of blood T cell repertoires in COVID-19. Data came from immunoSEQ multiplex PCR; TCRdb stores just in-frame clones and leaves some out. The sample shows some 100,000 clones, around nine tenths of them seen only once. The sequencing input was peripheral blood. These TCRs come from a human donor in a cohort sampled during active COVID-19.

V usage is TRBV13 and J usage is TRBJ2-2; possibly TRBD1 for D (5 bases). The germline CDR1 and CDR2 sequences are PRHDT and FYEKMQ (reference sequence). The CDR3 is 18 residues long. V was shortened by 3 bases and J by 5 bases, with 22 bases between the two germline ends. CDR3 in amino acids: CASSFLSRVALPTGELFF. CDR3 coding DNA: TGTGCCAGCAGCTTCCTATCCAGGGTGGCCCTCCCTACCGGGGAGCTGTTTTTT.

The CDR3 nucleotides read TGTGCTTACGGACAGCCTAACTATGGCTACACCTTC. This encodes CAYGQPNYGYTF. This rearrangement joins TRBV30 to TRBJ1-2; tentatively, D is TRBD1 (6 bases). The CDR3 sequence is 12 residues long. Germline CDR1 reads GTSNPN; CDR2 reads SVGIG (reference sequence).

The genes are TRBV12-3 or TRBV12-4 and TRBJ1-1; D gene unclear. The V gene lost 3 bases and the J gene lost 5 bases, with 4 bases spanning the gap. This CDR3 has 11 residues. CDR3 sequence reads: CASSFSTEAFF. The CDR3, as DNA: TGTGCCAGCAGTTTCAGTACTGAAGCTTTCTTT.

This clone has a single count. The chain uses TRBV5-6 and TRBJ1-5; a weak D match, TRBD1 (5 bases). Germline V gene sequence: CDR1 SGHDT, CDR2 YYEEEE. V lost 4 bases and J lost 4, with 18 bases in between. CDR3 size: 16 residues. The CDR3 region is CASSLTIQGGNQPQHF. In DNA, the CDR3 is TGTGCCAGCAGCCTTACCATCCAGGGTGGGAATCAGCCCCAGCATTTT.

This chain joins TRBV9 and TRBJ1-2; D perhaps matches TRBD1 (6 bases). The germline V gene has CDR1 SGDLS and CDR2 YYNGEE. This CDR3 spans 15 amino acids. V lost 3 bases to trimming and J lost 1 base, with 13 bases between them. CDR3 residues: CASSERSDSNYGYTF. CDR3 coding DNA: TGTGCCAGCAGCGAACGATCGGACAGTAACTATGGCTACACCTTC.

The V gene is TRBV19, the J gene TRBJ2-1, with 7 bases that match TRBD2. V shed 1 base, J shed 2 bases, and the junction held 5 bases outside the gene matches. The germline V gene has CDR1 LNHDA and CDR2 SQIVND (reference sequence). There are 16 residues in the CDR3. The CDR3 here is CASSIGGGSAYNEQFF. The CDR3 coding sequence is TGTGCCAGTAGTATAGGTGGCGGGAGCGCCTACAATGAGCAGTTCTTC.

The V and J genes are TRBV9 and TRBJ2-3, with a possible D match to TRBD1 (6 bases). V was pared by 0 bases and J by 4 bases, with 12 bases between. The CDR3 loop spans 15 amino acids. CDR1 is SGDLS, CDR2 YYNGEE, per germline. The CDR3 loop is CASSVGANRADTQYF. The CDR3 coding sequence is TGTGCCAGCAGCGTAGGGGCGAACAGGGCAGATACGCAGTATTTT.

The chain has TRBV24-1 and TRBJ2-3, with D maybe TRBD2 (5 bases). This CDR3 is 13 amino acids long. V was pared by 5 bases and J by 2 bases, with 7 bases between. Germline CDR1 KGHDR, CDR2 SFDVKD. The CDR3 coding sequence is TGTGCCACCAGTGGCGGGTACACAGATACGCAGTATTTT. As protein: CATSGGYTDTQYF.

The V and J genes are TRBV27 and TRBJ2-3; 8 positions match TRBD2. The germline CDR1 and CDR2 sequences are MNHEY and SMNVEV (reference sequence). The CDR3 length is 15 residues. V shed 5 bases and J 3 bases; nucleotides not matched to a gene: 7. The CDR3 DNA reads TGTGCCAGCAGTACTTTAGCGGGAAGGACAGATACGCAGTATTTT. It specifies CASSTLAGRTDTQYF.

The chain has TRBV7-2 and TRBJ2-7; 11 bases map to TRBD2. CDR1 is SGHTA and CDR2 is FQGNSA in the germline V gene. The junction had 9 bases not matched to a gene; V was cut back by 2 bases and J by 6 bases. The CDR3 runs 16 residues. In DNA form, the CDR3 reads TGTGCCAGCAGCTTACGGGCCGGGACTAGCGGTTTCGAGCAGTACTTC. Its translation is CASSLRAGTSGFEQYF. The variable domain in full, with the rest retrieved from reference TRBV7-2 and TRBJ2-7, is GAGVSQSPSNKVTEKGKDVELRCDPISGHTALYWYRQSLGQGLEFLIYFQGNSAPDKSGLPSDRFSAERTGGSVSTLTIQRTQQEDSAVYLCASSLRAGTSGFEQYFGPGTRLTVT.

V gene TRBV11-2 combines with J gene TRBJ2-1; the match to TRBD2 covers 8 bases. The CDR3 spans 14 residues. Unmatched junction bases numbered 8, after V lost 5 bases and J lost 8 bases. CDR1 and CDR2 from the germline V gene are SGHAT and FQNNGV. As DNA, the CDR3 is TGTGCCAGCAGCGCCGGGACTAGTTGGGATGAGCAGTTCTTC. Protein sequence: CASSAGTSWDEQFF. Complete variable domain (other parts from reference TRBV11-2 and TRBJ2-1): EAGVAQSPRYKIIEKRQSVAFWCNPISGHATLYWYQQILGQGPKLLIQFQNNGVVDDSQLPKDRFSAERLKGVDSTLKIQPAKLEDSAVYLCASSAGTSWDEQFFGPGTRLTVL.

Here the CDR3 reads CASSFSRSEAFF. In DNA, the CDR3 is TGTGCCAGCAGCTTCTCCCGGTCCGAAGCTTTCTTT. The chain combines TRBV11-2 with TRBJ1-1; D is uncertain. The V and J ends lost 3 bases and 8 bases respectively, with 10 bases between them. The CDR3 extends over 12 amino acids. The germline CDR1 and CDR2 sequences are SGHAT and FQNNGV.

The chain couples TRBV18 to TRBJ2-3, with TRBD2 identical over 12 bases. The CDR3 is 15 amino acids. Germline V gene lookup returns CDR1 KGHSH and CDR2 LQKENI. The V gene end was trimmed by 3 bases and the J gene end by 8 bases; junction bases not matched to a gene: 6. CDR3: CASSPRLAGDGTQYF. CDR3 nucleotides: TGTGCCAGCTCACCGCGACTAGCGGGAGACGGTACGCAGTATTTT. Combining the CDR3 with reference TRBV18 and TRBJ2-3 gives the whole variable domain NAGVMQNPRHLVRRRGQEARLRCSPMKGHSHVYWYRQLPEEGLKFMVYLQKENIIDESGMPKERFSAEFPKEGPSILRIQQVVRGDSAAYFCASSPRLAGDGTQYFGPGTRLTVL.

The chain links TRBV5-6 to TRBJ2-1; 11 bases map to TRBD2. Germline CDR1 SGHDT, CDR2 YYEEEE. This CDR3 has 15 residues. V trimming: 4 bases; J trimming: 7 bases; junction bases outside the gene matches: 7. The CDR3, as DNA: TGTGCCAGCAGCCTGTATAGCGGGAGGGAGAATGAGCAGTTCTTC. This codes for CASSLYSGRENEQFF.

This chain uses TRBV5-5 with TRBJ2-7, with D possibly TRBD2 on 6 matching bases. The V end was cut by 5 bases, the J end by 1 base, with 13 bases between. Germline V gives CDR1 SGHKS, CDR2 YYEKEE (reference sequence). The CDR3 runs to 14 residues. Here the CDR3 reads CASRLERVSYEQYF. The CDR3, as DNA: TGTGCCAGCAGACTAGAGCGGGTGTCCTACGAGCAGTACTTC.

This sequence joins TRBV5-1 and TRBJ2-1, with 7 bases aligning to TRBD2. V shed 3 bases, J shed 9 bases, and the junction held 9 bases outside the gene matches. The V gene's germline CDR1 is SGHRS and CDR2 YFSETQ. The CDR3 length is 14 residues. The CDR3 is CASSSGGGPSEQFF. CDR3 in DNA: TGCGCCAGCAGCTCTGGGGGAGGGCCTTCTGAGCAGTTCTTC.

This chain connects TRBV19 to TRBJ2-7; 14 nucleotides agree with TRBD2. Trimming removed 4 bases from V and 3 bases from J; junction bases left unmatched: 8. The germline V gene encodes CDR1 LNHDA and CDR2 SQIVND (reference sequence). CDR3 length: 17 amino acids. CDR3 in amino acids: CASSSPIGTSGSYEQYF. The CDR3 nucleotides are TGTGCCAGTAGTAGCCCAATCGGGACTAGCGGGAGCTACGAGCAGTACTTC.

The CDR3 here is CASSPGGGWTTEAFF. In DNA form, the CDR3 reads TGTGCCAGTAGTCCGGGAGGTGGATGGACTACTGAAGCTTTCTTT. This rearrangement joins TRBV19 to TRBJ1-1; D not certain. This CDR3 comprises 15 residues. Germline CDR1 and CDR2: LNHDA and SQIVND (reference sequence). V lost 5 bases, J lost 5 bases, and 18 bases lay in between.

V and J are TRBV6-5 and TRBJ1-1; D unresolved. CDR1 and CDR2 from the germline V gene are MNHEY and SVGAGI. Trimming took off 7 bases at V and 1 base at J, with 13 bases between the two ends. There are 14 residues in the CDR3. The CDR3 DNA follows: TGTGCCAGCACCCTCCAGGAGGGGAACACTGAAGCTTTCTTT. Amino acids: CASTLQEGNTEAFF.

The chain employs TRBV7-2 and TRBJ1-6, with D unclear. CDR3 size: 15 residues. CDR1 is SGHTA and CDR2 is FQGNSA in the germline V gene. Trimming removed 7 bases from V and 7 bases from J, with 17 bases in between. CDR3 region: CASTTNPSSNSPLHF. As DNA, the CDR3 is TGTGCCAGCACCACAAACCCGAGTAGCAATTCACCCCTCCACTTT.

This chain connects TRBV6-2 or TRBV6-3 to TRBJ2-5, with 10 bases that match TRBD2. V shed 2 bases, J shed 1 base, and the junction held 4 bases outside the gene matches. The CDR3 totals 16 residues. CDR1 and CDR2 from the germline V gene are MNHEY and SVGEGT. The CDR3 spells CASSYTSGKLQETQYF. The CDR3 nucleotides are TGTGCCAGCAGTTACACTAGCGGGAAGCTCCAAGAGACCCAGTACTTC.

This chain connects TRBV7-9 to TRBJ2-5; 11 bases map to TRBD2. The CDR3 is 16 residues long. With 10 bases clipped from V and 1 base from J, the junction kept 11 bases outside the gene matches. In germline, CDR1 is SEHNR, CDR2 FQNEAQ (reference sequence). CDR3 DNA sequence: TGTGCCATCCAGGGGGCTAGCGGGAGGCGCCAAGAGACCCAGTACTTC. It codes for CAIQGASGRRQETQYF.